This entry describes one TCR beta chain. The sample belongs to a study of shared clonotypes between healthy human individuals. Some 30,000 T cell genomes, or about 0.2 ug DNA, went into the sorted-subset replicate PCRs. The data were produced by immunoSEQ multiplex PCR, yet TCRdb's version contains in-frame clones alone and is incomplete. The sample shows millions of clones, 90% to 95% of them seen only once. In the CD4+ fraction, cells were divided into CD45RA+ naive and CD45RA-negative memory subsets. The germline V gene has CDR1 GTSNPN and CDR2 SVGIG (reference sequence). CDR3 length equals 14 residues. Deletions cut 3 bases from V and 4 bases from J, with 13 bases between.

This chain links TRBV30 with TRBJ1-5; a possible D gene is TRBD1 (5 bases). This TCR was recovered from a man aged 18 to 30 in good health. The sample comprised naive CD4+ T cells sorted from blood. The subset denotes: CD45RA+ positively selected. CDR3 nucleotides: TGTGCCTGGAGGACGCGGGGGGGAAATCAGCCCCAGCATTTT. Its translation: CAWRTRGGNQPQHF.